These 6 T cell receptor beta chains share one sample of origin, sequenced in a study of glioma-infiltrating T cells. The iRepertoire nested amplicon-rescue multiplex PCR amplified TCR alpha and beta CDR3s from RNA. One entry per CDR3 protein results from TCRdb running MiXCR on the multiplex PCR reads. The top ten hold around 11% of the sample, which has roughly 350,000 distinct CDR3 sequences, 41% seen once. The source material was glioma tissue, nonneoplastic brain tissue, or PBMCs (not recorded which). Receptors originate from a human donor with low-grade glioma or glioblastoma, undergoing nonglioma brain surgery, or in good health (not recorded which).

This clonotype was detected a few times. This chain joins TRBV6-2 or TRBV6-3 and TRBJ2-7, with TRBD1 matching 7 bases. This CDR3 region has 18 residues. The germline CDR1 and CDR2 sequences are MNHEY and SVGEGT. With V trimmed by 6 bases and J by 2 bases, 19 bases remained unmatched. DNA for the CDR3: TGTGCCAGCAGCTCCTCGCCCCACCTGGGACAGAATGCCTACGAGCAGTACTTC. Residues: CASSSSPHLGQNAYEQYF.

Note on this clonotype: This clone may be a read error of a much larger clone one base away. The V and J genes are TRBV20-1 and TRBJ1-1; no clear D. Germline loops: CDR1 DFQATT, CDR2 SNEGSKA (reference sequence). The CDR3 loop spans 13 amino acids. The V and J ends lost 4 bases and 2 bases respectively, with 11 bases between them. The CDR3 DNA is TGCAGTGCTACCACTGAGGCTAACACTGAAGCTTTCTTT. This sequence encodes CSATTEANTEAFF.

V is TRBV5-1 and J is TRBJ2-1, with 11 bases lining up with TRBD2. V trimming: 2 bases; J trimming: 8 bases; junction bases outside the gene matches: 15. The length of the CDR3 is 18 residues. Germline V gene data show CDR1 as SGHRS and CDR2 as YFSETQ. The CDR3 reads CASSFRPYSGRALDEQFF. CDR3 DNA: TGCGCCAGCAGCTTCCGCCCTTATAGCGGGAGGGCCCTTGATGAGCAGTTCTTC. Looking up the rest from reference TRBV5-1 and TRBJ2-1 gives the full variable domain: KAGVTQTPRYLIKTRGQQVTLSCSPISGHRSVSWYQQTPGQGLQFLFEYFSETQRNKGNFPGRFSGRQFSNSRSEMNVSTLELGDSALYLCASSFRPYSGRALDEQFFGPGTRLTVL.

The DNA for the CDR3 is TGTGCCAGCTCACCACCTAGCGCTCTGACGGGGACCCAGTACTTC. This gives the protein CASSPPSALTGTQYF. J is TRBJ2-5 and V is TRBV18; D is perhaps TRBD2 (5 bases). With 0 bases removed from V and 7 bases from J, the gap between germline ends came to 15 bases. The CDR3 runs 15 residues. Germline lookup yields CDR1 KGHSH and CDR2 LQKENI.

The rearrangement uses TRBV29-1 and TRBJ2-3; no reliable D call. The ends were cut back, 3 bases at V and 6 bases at J, with 4 bases in the middle. From germline, CDR1 is SQVTM and CDR2 ANQGSEA. There are 10 residues in the CDR3. This CDR3 reads CSVDVDTQYF. DNA for the CDR3: TGCAGCGTTGACGTGGATACGCAGTATTTT.

This clonotype was recorded at least ten times. V is TRBV6-1 and J is TRBJ2-3; D perhaps matches TRBD2 (7 bases). Germline V gives CDR1 MNHNS, CDR2 SASEGT. The CDR3 is made up of 15 amino acids. Trimming took 6 bases from V and 6 from J, leaving 19 bases between them. This CDR3 reads CASRAGRGPFDTQYF. The DNA of the CDR3 is TGTGCCAGCAGGGCGGGGCGGGGGCCCTTCGATACGCAGTATTTT.